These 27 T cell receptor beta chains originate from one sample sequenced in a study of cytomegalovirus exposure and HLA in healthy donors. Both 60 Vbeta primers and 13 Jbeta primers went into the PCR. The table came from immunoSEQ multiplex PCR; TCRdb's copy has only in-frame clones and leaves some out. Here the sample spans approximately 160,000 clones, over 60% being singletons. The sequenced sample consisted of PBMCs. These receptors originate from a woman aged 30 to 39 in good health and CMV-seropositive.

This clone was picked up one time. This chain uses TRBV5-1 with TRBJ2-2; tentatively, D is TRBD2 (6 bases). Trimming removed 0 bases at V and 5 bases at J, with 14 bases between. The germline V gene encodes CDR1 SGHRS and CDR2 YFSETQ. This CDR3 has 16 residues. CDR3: CASSLGLAMNTGELFF. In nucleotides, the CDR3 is TGCGCCAGCAGCTTGGGTCTAGCGATGAATACCGGGGAGCTGTTTTTT.

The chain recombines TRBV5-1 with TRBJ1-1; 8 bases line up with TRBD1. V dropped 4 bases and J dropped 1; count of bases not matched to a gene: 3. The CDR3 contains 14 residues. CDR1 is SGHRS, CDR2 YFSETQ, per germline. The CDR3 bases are TGCGCCAGCAGCCCGCAGGGGGCGAACACTGAAGCTTTCTTT. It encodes CASSPQGANTEAFF.

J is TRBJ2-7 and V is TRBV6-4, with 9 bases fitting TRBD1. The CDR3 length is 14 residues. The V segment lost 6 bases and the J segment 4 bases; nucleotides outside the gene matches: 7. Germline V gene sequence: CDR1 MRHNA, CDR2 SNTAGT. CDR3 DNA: TGTGCCAGCAGCCTGGGGACAGGGCCTTACGAGCAGTACTTC. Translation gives CASSLGTGPYEQYF.

Here the CDR3 reads CASSFEREIYEQFF. CDR3 bases: TGCGCCAGCAGCTTCGAGCGGGAGATCTATGAGCAGTTCTTC. This chain links TRBV5-1 with TRBJ2-1, with 8 bases that match TRBD2. This CDR3 is built from 14 residues. V lost 2 bases and J lost 8; bases outside the gene matches: 6. Germline CDR1 reads SGHRS; CDR2 reads YFSETQ.

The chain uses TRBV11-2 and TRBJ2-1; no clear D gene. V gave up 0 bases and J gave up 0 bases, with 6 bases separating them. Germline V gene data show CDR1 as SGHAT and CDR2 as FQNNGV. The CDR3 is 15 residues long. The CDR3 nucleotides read TGTGCCAGCAGCTTAGATTGGAGCTCCTACAATGAGCAGTTCTTC. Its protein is CASSLDWSSYNEQFF.

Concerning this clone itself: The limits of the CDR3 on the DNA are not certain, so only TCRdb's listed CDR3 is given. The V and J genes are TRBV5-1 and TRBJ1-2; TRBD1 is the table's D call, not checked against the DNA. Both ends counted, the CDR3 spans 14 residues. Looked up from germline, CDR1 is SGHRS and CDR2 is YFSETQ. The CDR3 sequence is CASSFGTGAVGGTF.

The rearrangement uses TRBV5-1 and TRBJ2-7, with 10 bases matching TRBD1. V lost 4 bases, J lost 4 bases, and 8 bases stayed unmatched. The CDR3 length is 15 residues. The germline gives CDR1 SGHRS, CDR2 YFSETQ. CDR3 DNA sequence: TGCGCCAGCAGCCTGGACGGGACAGGGGCGTACGAGCAGTACTTC. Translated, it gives CASSLDGTGAYEQYF.

This CDR3 is CASSPQGPYYGYTF. CDR3 DNA sequence: TGTGCCAGCAGCCCACAGGGACCATACTATGGCTACACCTTC. V gene TRBV4-2 combines with J gene TRBJ1-2, with D perhaps TRBD1 (6 bases). Trimming took 4 bases from V and 3 from J, leaving 12 bases between them. The CDR3 consists of 14 residues. The germline V gene has CDR1 LGHNA and CDR2 YNFKEQ.

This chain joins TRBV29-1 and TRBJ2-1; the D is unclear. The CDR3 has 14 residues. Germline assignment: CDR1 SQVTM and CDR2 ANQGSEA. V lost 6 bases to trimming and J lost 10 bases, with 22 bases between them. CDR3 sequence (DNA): TGCAGCGTATACCCTGGGCTGTCCCCCGAGGAGCAGTTCTTC. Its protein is CSVYPGLSPEEQFF.

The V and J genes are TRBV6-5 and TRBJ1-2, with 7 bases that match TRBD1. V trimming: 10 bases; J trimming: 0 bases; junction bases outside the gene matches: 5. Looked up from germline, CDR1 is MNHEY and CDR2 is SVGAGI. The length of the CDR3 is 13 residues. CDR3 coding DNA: TGTGCCACCAGGGGGGGGGCTAACTATGGCTACACCTTC. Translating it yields CATRGGANYGYTF.

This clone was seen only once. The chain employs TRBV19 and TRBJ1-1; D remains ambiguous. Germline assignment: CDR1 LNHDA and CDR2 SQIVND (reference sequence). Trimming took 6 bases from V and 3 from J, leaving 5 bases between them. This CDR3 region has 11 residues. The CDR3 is CASSEYTEAFF. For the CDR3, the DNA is TGTGCCAGTAGCGAGTACACTGAAGCTTTCTTT.

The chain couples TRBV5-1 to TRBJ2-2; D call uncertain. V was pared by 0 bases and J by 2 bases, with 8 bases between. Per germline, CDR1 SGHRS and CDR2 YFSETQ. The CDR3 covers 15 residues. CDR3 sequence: CASSLDGLNTGELFF. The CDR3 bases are TGCGCCAGCAGCTTGGATGGCCTCAACACCGGGGAGCTGTTTTTT.

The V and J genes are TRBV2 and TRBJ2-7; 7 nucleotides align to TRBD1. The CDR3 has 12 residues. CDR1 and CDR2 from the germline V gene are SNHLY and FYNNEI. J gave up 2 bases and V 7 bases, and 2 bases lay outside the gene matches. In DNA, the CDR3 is TGTGCCAGCAAGGGGGCTCCCTACGAGCAGTACTTC. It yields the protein CASKGAPYEQYF. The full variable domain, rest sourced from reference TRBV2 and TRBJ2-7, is EPEVTQTPSHQVTQMGQEVILRCVPISNHLYFYWYRQILGQKVEFLVSFYNNEISEKSEIFDDQFSVERPDGSNFTLKIRSTKLEDSAMYFCASKGAPYEQYFGPGTRLTVT.

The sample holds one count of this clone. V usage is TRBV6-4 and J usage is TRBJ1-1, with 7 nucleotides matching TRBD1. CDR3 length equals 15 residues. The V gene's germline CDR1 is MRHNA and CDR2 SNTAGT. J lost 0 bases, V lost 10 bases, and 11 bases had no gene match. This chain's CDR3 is CANTDRLPMNTEAFF. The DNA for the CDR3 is TGTGCCAACACGGACAGGCTACCTATGAACACTGAAGCTTTCTTT.

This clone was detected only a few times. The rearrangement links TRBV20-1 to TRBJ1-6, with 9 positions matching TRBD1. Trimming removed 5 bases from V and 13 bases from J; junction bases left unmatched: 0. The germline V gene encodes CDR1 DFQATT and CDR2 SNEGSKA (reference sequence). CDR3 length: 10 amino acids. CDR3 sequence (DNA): TGCAGTGCTGACAGGGGGCCCCTCCACTTT. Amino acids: CSADRGPLHF.

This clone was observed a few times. This chain's CDR3 is CASSVRSLRGANVLTF. CDR3 nucleotide sequence: TGTGCCAGCAGCGTTCGATCCCTCCGGGGGGCCAACGTCCTGACTTTC. The J gene is TRBJ2-6, the V gene TRBV9; D is uncertain. The V gene's germline CDR1 is SGDLS and CDR2 YYNGEE. V lost 2 bases to trimming and J lost 4 bases, with 13 bases between them. This CDR3 comprises 16 residues.

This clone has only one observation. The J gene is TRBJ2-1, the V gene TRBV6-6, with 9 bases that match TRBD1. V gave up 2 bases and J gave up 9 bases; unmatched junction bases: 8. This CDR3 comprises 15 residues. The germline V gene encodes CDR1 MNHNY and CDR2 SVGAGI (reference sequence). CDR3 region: CASSYNRDRDPEQFF. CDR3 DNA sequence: TGTGCCAGCAGTTACAACCGGGACAGGGATCCTGAGCAGTTCTTC.

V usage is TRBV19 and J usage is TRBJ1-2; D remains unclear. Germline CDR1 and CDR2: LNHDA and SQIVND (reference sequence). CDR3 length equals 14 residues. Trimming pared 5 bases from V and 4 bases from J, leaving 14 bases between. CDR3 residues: CASSALERGYGYTF. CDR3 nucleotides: TGTGCCAGTAGTGCGTTGGAACGCGGCTATGGCTACACCTTC.

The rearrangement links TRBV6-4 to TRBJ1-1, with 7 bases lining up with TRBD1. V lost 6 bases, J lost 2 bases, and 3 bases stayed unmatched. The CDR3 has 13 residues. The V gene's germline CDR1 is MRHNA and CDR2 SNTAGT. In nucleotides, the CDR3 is TGTGCCAGCAGCACAGGGGCCAACACTGAAGCTTTCTTT. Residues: CASSTGANTEAFF.

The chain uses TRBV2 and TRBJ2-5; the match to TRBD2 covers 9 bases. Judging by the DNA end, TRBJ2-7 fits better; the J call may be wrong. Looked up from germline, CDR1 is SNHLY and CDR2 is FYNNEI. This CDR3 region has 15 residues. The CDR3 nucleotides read TGTGCCAGCGGCGGCTCTGGTAGCGGGAGTTTCGAGCAGTACTTC. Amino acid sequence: CASGGSGSGSFEQYF.

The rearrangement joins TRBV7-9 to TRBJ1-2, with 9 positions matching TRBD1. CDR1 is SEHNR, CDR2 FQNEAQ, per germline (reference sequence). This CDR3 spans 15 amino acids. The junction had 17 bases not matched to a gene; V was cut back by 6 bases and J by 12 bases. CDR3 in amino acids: CASRGLGTGFFKDTF. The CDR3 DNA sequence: TGTGCCAGCAGGGGATTGGGGACAGGGTTTTTTAAAGACACCTTC.

The CDR3 nucleotides are TGTGCCATCGGAGTACAGAGCCACGCGGGATATACGCAGTATTTT. Its translation is CAIGVQSHAGYTQYF. The rearrangement uses TRBV10-3 and TRBJ2-3; D is perhaps TRBD2 (6 bases). V gave up 8 bases and J gave up 7 bases, with 22 bases separating them. This CDR3 contains 15 residues. Germline CDR1 reads ENHRY; CDR2 reads SYGVKD.

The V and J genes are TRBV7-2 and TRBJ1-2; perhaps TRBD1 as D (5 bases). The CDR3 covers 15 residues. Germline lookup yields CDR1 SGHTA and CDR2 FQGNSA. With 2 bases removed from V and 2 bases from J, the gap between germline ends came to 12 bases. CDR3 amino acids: CASSLKWGPNYGYTF. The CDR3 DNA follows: TGTGCCAGCAGCTTAAAATGGGGCCCCAACTATGGCTACACCTTC.

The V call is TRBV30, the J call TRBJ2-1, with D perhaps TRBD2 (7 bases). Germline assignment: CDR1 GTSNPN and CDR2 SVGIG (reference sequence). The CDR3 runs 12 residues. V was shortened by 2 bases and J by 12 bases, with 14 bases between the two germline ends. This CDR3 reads CAWSSGGEGQFF. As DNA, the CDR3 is TGTGCCTGGAGTTCGGGGGGCGAGGGGCAGTTCTTC.

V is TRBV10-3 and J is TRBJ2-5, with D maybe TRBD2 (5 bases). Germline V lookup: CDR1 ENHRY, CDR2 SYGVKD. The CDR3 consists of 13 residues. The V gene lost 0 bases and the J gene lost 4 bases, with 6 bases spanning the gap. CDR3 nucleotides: TGTGCCATCAGTGAGTCAGGGAGAGAGACCCAGTACTTC. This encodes CAISESGRETQYF.

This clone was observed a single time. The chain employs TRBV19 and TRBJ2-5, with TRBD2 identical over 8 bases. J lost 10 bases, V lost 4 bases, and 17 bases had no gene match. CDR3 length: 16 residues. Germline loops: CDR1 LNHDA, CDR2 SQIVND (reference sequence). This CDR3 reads CASSKIPGLGAEDQYF. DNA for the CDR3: TGTGCCAGTAGTAAGATTCCGGGACTAGGGGCTGAGGACCAGTACTTC. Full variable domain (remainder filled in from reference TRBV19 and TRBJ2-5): DGGITQSPKYLFRKEGQNVTLSCEQNLNHDAMYWYRQDPGQGLRLIYYSQIVNDFQKGDIAEGYSVSREKKESFPLTVTSAQKNPTAFYLCASSKIPGLGAEDQYFGPGTRLLVL.

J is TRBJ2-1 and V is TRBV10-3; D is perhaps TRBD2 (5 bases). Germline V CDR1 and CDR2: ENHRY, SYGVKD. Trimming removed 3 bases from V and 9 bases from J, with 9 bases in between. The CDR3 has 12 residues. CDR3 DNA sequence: TGTGCCATCAGTGATGTGGGAGCTGAGCAGTTCTTC. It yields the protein CAISDVGAEQFF.